Described below is a single T cell receptor (beta chain) sequence and its context. The antigen remains undetermined. CDR1 and CDR2 (germline): LNHDA, SQIVND (reference sequence). The CDR3 has 18 amino acids. J lost 3 bases, V lost 4 bases, and 11 bases had no gene match. The source of the sample is a study of cytomegalovirus exposure and HLA in healthy donors. Findings and limits, study-wide: Associated with HLA alleles at 0.05 false discovery rate in a later analysis were around 17,000 TCR beta sequences. Cytomegalovirus association was assigned to approximately 160 TCR beta chains. Generally TCR sequences proved uncommon, though certain public TCRs appeared in numerous donors. Judged likely to be a sequencing artifact was a cluster of highly shared sequence variants.

In the PCR, 60 Vbeta and 13 Jbeta primers were used. The table came from immunoSEQ multiplex PCR; TCRdb's copy has only in-frame clones and leaves some out. Counted here are 92,000 or so clones, about two thirds occurring once; the ten biggest clones make up 20% to 25%. The sample comprised PBMCs. This chain joins TRBV19 and TRBJ1-5, with 11 bases lining up with TRBD1. This clonotype originated in a woman aged 50 to 65 in good health and CMV-seropositive. The CDR3 DNA reads as TGTGCCAGTAGTAGGGGTAGGACAGGGGGCATGAACAATCAGCCCCAGCATTTT. This codes for CASSRGRTGGMNNQPQHF. Looking up the rest from reference TRBV19 and TRBJ1-5 gives the full variable domain: DGGITQSPKYLFRKEGQNVTLSCEQNLNHDAMYWYRQDPGQGLRLIYYSQIVNDFQKGDIAEGYSVSREKKESFPLTVTSAQKNPTAFYLCASSRGRTGGMNNQPQHFGDGTRLSIL.